The 17 T cell receptor beta chains listed next were all sequenced from one sample in a study of chemoradiotherapy in HPV16-positive cancers. Measured with immunoSEQ multiplex PCR; TCRdb has only the in-frame clones, and not every one. The sample lists roughly 2,900 clones; 83% were seen once. This specimen consisted of tumor tissue, obtained from a patient who underwent chemoradiotherapy. These receptors originate from a human donor with HPV-associated anogenital cancer.

The chain carries TRBV11-2 and TRBJ2-2; D is perhaps TRBD1 or TRBD2 (5 bases each). The CDR3 spans 12 residues. From germline, CDR1 is SGHAT and CDR2 FQNNGV. Trimming stripped 5 bases from V and 7 bases from J, with 8 bases between. CDR3 region: CASSGDGGELFF. The CDR3 DNA reads TGTGCCAGCAGCGGGGACGGCGGGGAGCTGTTTTTT.

V usage is TRBV18 and J usage is TRBJ2-3, with 10 bases lining up with TRBD2. This CDR3 is built from 16 residues. CDR1 KGHSH and CDR2 LQKENI come from the germline V gene. V shed 4 bases and J 4 bases; nucleotides not matched to a gene: 8. The CDR3 region has the DNA TGTGCCAGCTCACGACGAGCGGGGGGGCCTTCAGATACGCAGTATTTT. This gives the protein CASSRRAGGPSDTQYF.

This rearrangement joins TRBV28 to TRBJ2-1; 12 bases fit TRBD2. The germline gives CDR1 MDHEN, CDR2 SYDVKM. The CDR3 consists of 19 residues. V lost 7 bases to trimming and J lost 1 base; unmatched junction nucleotides: 14. DNA of the CDR3: TGTGCCAGCACCCCGCCTGACGGACTAGCGGGATTATCCTACAATGAGCAGTTCTTC. Encoded protein: CASTPPDGLAGLSYNEQFF.

The rearrangement joins TRBV2 to TRBJ2-1, with 12 bases fitting TRBD2. CDR3 length equals 14 residues. Trimming cost V 6 bases and J 13 bases; bases outside gene matches: 10. Germline loops: CDR1 SNHLY, CDR2 FYNNEI. The DNA of the CDR3 is TGTGCCAGCAGCTGGACTAGCGGGACCCGAGCTCAGTTCTTC. Residues: CASSWTSGTRAQFF.

The chain couples TRBV6-1 to TRBJ1-2, with D possibly matching TRBD1 (6 bases). From germline, CDR1 is MNHNS and CDR2 SASEGT. The CDR3 has 15 residues. Trimming took 1 base from V and 4 from J, leaving 13 bases between them. The CDR3 reads CASSEEGGDSYGYTF. As DNA, the CDR3 is TGTGCCAGCAGTGAAGAGGGGGGGGATAGCTATGGCTACACCTTC.

The chain employs TRBV9 and TRBJ1-1, with TRBD1 matching over 7 bases. The CDR3 is made up of 16 amino acids. The V and J ends lost 3 bases and 0 bases, in that order; junction bases with no gene match: 8. CDR1 is SGDLS, CDR2 YYNGEE, per germline. Here the CDR3 DNA reads TGTGCCAGCAGCGAATTGGGACAGCCTCTGAACACTGAAGCTTTCTTT. Amino acids: CASSELGQPLNTEAFF.

The table lists this clone with a few counts. The V gene is TRBV4-2, the J gene TRBJ1-3, with 7 bases matching TRBD1. V dropped 2 bases and J dropped 0; count of bases not matched to a gene: 7. This CDR3 has 17 residues. CDR1 and CDR2 from the germline V gene are LGHNA and YNFKEQ. This CDR3 is CASSQYRQGRSGNTIYF. The CDR3 DNA is TGTGCCAGCAGCCAATACCGACAGGGTCGCTCTGGAAACACCATATATTTT.

The chain recombines TRBV6-5 with TRBJ2-1; 9 bases align to TRBD2. Trimming cost V 8 bases and J 2 bases; bases outside gene matches: 4. CDR3 size: 14 residues. In germline, CDR1 is MNHEY, CDR2 SVGAGI. CDR3 loop: CASRAGGPYNEQFF. Written as DNA, the CDR3 is TGTGCCAGCCGGGCGGGGGGGCCCTACAATGAGCAGTTCTTC.

The J gene is TRBJ2-7, the V gene TRBV27, with TRBD1 as a possible D gene (5 bases). V was shortened by 5 bases and J by 6 bases, with 11 bases between the two germline ends. The CDR3 has 12 residues. Germline V gene sequence: CDR1 MNHEY, CDR2 SMNVEV (reference sequence). CDR3 loop: CASSLLGAEQYF. CDR3 sequence (DNA): TGTGCCAGCAGTCTCCTAGGGGCCGAGCAGTACTTC.

The chain carries TRBV7-9 and TRBJ2-7; maybe TRBD2 (6 bases). The CDR3 runs to 17 residues. From germline, CDR1 is SEHNR and CDR2 FQNEAQ (reference sequence). V lost 5 bases to trimming and J lost 0 bases, with 20 bases between them. The CDR3 region has the DNA TGTGCCAGCAGCCCCCGCGCGCGGACTAATAGCTCCTACGAGCAGTACTTC. This codes for CASSPRARTNSSYEQYF.

V is TRBV5-1 and J is TRBJ2-7, with a possible D match to TRBD1 (6 bases). Germline CDR1 SGHRS, CDR2 YFSETQ. V dropped 0 bases and J dropped 5 bases, with 15 bases sitting between them. This CDR3 contains 15 residues. CDR3 nucleotides: TGCGCCAGCAGCTTGGCCGGTGCAGGGGCGAACGAGCAGTACTTC. It translates to CASSLAGAGANEQYF. Filled out from reference TRBV5-1 and TRBJ2-7, the complete variable domain reads KAGVTQTPRYLIKTRGQQVTLSCSPISGHRSVSWYQQTPGQGLQFLFEYFSETQRNKGNFPGRFSGRQFSNSRSEMNVSTLELGDSALYLCASSLAGAGANEQYFGPGTRLTVT.

Regarding this clone: One junction end does not reproduce the germline sequence, and a read error may be involved. The chain links TRBV4-1 to TRBJ1-1; 9 bases fit TRBD1. This CDR3 is 14 amino acids long. Germline lookup yields CDR1 MGHRA and CDR2 YSYEKL. The CDR3 bases are TGCGCCAGCAGCCGCGGACAGGGGAACGCTGAAGCTTTCTTT. It translates to CASSRGQGNAEAFF.

The chain has TRBV5-1 and TRBJ1-1, with no clear D. Trimming took off 0 bases at V and 0 bases at J, with 12 bases between the two ends. The CDR3 loop spans 16 amino acids. CDR1 and CDR2 from the germline V gene are SGHRS and YFSETQ. The CDR3 DNA follows: TGCGCCAGCAGCTTGGGGCGGGGAGGGATGAACACTGAAGCTTTCTTT. Protein product: CASSLGRGGMNTEAFF. Filled out from reference TRBV5-1 and TRBJ1-1, the complete variable domain reads KAGVTQTPRYLIKTRGQQVTLSCSPISGHRSVSWYQQTPGQGLQFLFEYFSETQRNKGNFPGRFSGRQFSNSRSEMNVSTLELGDSALYLCASSLGRGGMNTEAFFGQGTRLTVV.

The chain is built from TRBV11-2 and TRBJ1-1, with D unclear. Germline V lookup: CDR1 SGHAT, CDR2 FQNNGV. The CDR3 loop spans 13 amino acids. V dropped 2 bases and J dropped 1 base, with 5 bases sitting between them. CDR3 residues: CASSLIPNTEAFF. The DNA of the CDR3 is TGTGCCAGCAGCTTAATTCCGAACACTGAAGCTTTCTTT.

The V gene is TRBV6-5, the J gene TRBJ1-4; 8 bases agree with TRBD1. The V gene's germline CDR1 is MNHEY and CDR2 SVGAGI. V shed 8 bases and J 8 bases; nucleotides not matched to a gene: 10. This CDR3 has 14 amino acids. The CDR3 DNA sequence: TGTGCCAGCGCTCCCGGGACAGGAGGCGAAAAACTGTTTTTT. Its protein is CASAPGTGGEKLFF.

This chain joins TRBV5-6 and TRBJ2-7, with TRBD1 identical over 7 bases. Trimming at V came to 3 bases and at J to 4 bases, leaving 13 bases not matched to a gene. This CDR3 is 16 amino acids long. Germline values: CDR1 SGHDT, CDR2 YYEEEE. Written as DNA, the CDR3 is TGTGCCAGCAGCTCAATGGGACAGCAGCCTTGGTACGAGCAGTACTTC. Translated: CASSSMGQQPWYEQYF. Full variable domain (rest looked up from reference TRBV5-6 and TRBJ2-7): DAGVTQSPTHLIKTRGQQVTLRCSPKSGHDTVSWYQQALGQGPQFIFQYYEEEERQRGNFPDRFSGHQFPNYSSELNVNALLLGDSALYLCASSSMGQQPWYEQYFGPGTRLTVT.

This sequence joins TRBV5-6 and TRBJ2-3; D is possibly TRBD1 (6 bases). Germline V gene data show CDR1 as SGHDT and CDR2 as YYEEEE. The CDR3 spans 14 residues. V gave up 3 bases and J gave up 10 bases, with 18 bases separating them. CDR3 sequence: CASSYGLGAGAQYF. The CDR3 DNA is TGTGCCAGCAGCTACGGACTCGGGGCAGGGGCGCAGTATTTT.